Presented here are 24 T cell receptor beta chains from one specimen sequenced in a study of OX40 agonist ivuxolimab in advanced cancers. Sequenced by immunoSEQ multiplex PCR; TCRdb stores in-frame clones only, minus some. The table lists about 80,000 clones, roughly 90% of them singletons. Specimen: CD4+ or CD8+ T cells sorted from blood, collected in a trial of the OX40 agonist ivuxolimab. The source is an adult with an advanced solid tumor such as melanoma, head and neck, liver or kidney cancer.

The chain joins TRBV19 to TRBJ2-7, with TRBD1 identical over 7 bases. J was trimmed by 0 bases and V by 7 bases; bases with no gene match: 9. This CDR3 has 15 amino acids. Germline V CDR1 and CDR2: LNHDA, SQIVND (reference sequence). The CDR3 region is CASNQTGTLSYEQYF. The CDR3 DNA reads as TGTGCCAGTAACCAGACAGGGACACTCTCCTACGAGCAGTACTTC. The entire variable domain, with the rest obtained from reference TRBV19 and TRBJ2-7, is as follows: DGGITQSPKYLFRKEGQNVTLSCEQNLNHDAMYWYRQDPGQGLRLIYYSQIVNDFQKGDIAEGYSVSREKKESFPLTVTSAQKNPTAFYLCASNQTGTLSYEQYFGPGTRLTVT.

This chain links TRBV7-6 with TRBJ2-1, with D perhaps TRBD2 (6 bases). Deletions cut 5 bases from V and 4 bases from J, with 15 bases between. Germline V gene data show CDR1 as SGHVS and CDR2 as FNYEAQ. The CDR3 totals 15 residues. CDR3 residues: CASSRAPGGYNEQFF. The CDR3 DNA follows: TGTGCCAGCAGCCGAGCTCCTGGGGGGTACAATGAGCAGTTCTTC.

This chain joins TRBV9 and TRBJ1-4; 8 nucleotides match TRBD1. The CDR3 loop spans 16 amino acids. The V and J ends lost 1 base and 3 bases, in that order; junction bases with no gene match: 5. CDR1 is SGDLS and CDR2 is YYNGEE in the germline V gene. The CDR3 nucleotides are TGTGCCAGCAGCGTATCAGGGGGCGCGTCTAATGAAAAACTGTTTTTT. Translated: CASSVSGGASNEKLFF.

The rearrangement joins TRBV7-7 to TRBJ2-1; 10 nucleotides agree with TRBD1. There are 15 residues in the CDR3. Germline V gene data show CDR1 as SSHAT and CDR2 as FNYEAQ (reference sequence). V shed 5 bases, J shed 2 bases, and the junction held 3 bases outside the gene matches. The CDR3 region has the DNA TGTGCCAGCAGCCCGGACAGGGGGACCTACAATGAGCAGTTCTTC. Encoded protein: CASSPDRGTYNEQFF.

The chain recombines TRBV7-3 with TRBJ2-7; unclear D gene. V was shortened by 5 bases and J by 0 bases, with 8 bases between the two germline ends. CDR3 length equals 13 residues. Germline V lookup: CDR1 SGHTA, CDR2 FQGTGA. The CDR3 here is CASSPGPSYEQYF. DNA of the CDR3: TGTGCCAGCAGCCCGGGTCCCTCCTACGAGCAGTACTTC.

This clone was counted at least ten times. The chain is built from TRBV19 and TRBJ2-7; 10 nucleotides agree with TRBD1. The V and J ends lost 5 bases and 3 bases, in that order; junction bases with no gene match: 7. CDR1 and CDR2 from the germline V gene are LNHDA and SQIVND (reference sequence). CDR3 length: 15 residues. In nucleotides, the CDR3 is TGTGCCAGTAGTGACAGGGGGCGAAAGGTCTACGAGCAGTACTTC. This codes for CASSDRGRKVYEQYF.

The CDR3 DNA follows: TGTGCCAGCAGCGCAAGCGGGGGGTTGGAGACCCAGTACTTC. Residues: CASSASGGLETQYF. V is TRBV9 and J is TRBJ2-5, with 9 bases identical to TRBD2. Per germline, CDR1 SGDLS and CDR2 YYNGEE. Trimming took 3 bases from V and 5 from J; bases not matched to a gene: 5. The CDR3 contains 14 residues.

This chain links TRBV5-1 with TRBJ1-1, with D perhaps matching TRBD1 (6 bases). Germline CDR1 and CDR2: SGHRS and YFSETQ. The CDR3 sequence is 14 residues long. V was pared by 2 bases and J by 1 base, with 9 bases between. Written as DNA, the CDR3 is TGCGCCAGCAGCTTTGGGGGGCGGAACACTGAAGCTTTCTTT. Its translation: CASSFGGRNTEAFF.

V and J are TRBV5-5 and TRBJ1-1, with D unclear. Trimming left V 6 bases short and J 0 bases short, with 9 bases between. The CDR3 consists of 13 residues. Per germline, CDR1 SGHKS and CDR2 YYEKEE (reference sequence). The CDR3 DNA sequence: TGTGCCAGCACCCCCGCCATGAACACTGAAGCTTTCTTT. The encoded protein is CASTPAMNTEAFF.

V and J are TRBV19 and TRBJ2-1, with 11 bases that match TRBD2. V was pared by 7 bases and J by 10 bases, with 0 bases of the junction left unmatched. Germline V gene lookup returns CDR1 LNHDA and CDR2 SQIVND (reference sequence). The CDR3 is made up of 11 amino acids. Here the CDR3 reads CASTSGGEQFF. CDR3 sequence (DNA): TGTGCCAGTACTAGCGGGGGGGAGCAGTTCTTC. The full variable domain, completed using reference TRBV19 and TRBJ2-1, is DGGITQSPKYLFRKEGQNVTLSCEQNLNHDAMYWYRQDPGQGLRLIYYSQIVNDFQKGDIAEGYSVSREKKESFPLTVTSAQKNPTAFYLCASTSGGEQFFGPGTRLTVL.

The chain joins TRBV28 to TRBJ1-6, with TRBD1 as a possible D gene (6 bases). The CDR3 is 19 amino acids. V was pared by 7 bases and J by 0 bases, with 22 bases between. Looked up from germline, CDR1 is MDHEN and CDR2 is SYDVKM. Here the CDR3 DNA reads TGTGCCAGCACTCTAGCGATAGGACAGCTCAGCTCCTATAATTCACCCCTCCACTTT. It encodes CASTLAIGQLSSYNSPLHF.

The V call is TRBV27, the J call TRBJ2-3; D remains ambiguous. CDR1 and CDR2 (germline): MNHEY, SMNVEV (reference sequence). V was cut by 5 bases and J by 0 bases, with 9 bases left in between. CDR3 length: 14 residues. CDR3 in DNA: TGTGCCAGCAGTCCGCCCGACAGCACAGATACGCAGTATTTT. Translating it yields CASSPPDSTDTQYF.

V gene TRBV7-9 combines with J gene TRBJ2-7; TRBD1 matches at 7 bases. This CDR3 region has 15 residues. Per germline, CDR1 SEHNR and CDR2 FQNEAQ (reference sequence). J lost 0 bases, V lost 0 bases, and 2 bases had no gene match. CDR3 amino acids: CASSLAGDSSYEQYF. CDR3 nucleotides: TGTGCCAGCAGCTTAGCTGGGGACAGCTCCTACGAGCAGTACTTC.

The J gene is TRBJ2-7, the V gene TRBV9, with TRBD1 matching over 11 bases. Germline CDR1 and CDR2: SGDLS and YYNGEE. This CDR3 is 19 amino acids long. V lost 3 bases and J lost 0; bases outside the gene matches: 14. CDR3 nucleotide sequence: TGTGCCAGCAGCGGGGACAGGGGGGACTTCCCGAAAAGCTCCTACGAGCAGTACTTC. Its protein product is CASSGDRGDFPKSSYEQYF.

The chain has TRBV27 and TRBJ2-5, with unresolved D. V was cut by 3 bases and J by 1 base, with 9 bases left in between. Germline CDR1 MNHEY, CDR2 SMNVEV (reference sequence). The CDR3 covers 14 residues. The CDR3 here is CASSFFSPQETQYF. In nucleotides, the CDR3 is TGTGCCAGCAGTTTCTTCAGCCCCCAAGAGACCCAGTACTTC.

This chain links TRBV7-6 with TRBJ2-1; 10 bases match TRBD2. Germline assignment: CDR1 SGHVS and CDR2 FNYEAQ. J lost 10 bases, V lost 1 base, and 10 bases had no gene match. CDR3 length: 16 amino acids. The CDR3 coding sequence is TGTGCCAGCAGCTTAGAGGGCGGGCTAGCGGGGGACGAGCAGTTCTTC. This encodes CASSLEGGLAGDEQFF.

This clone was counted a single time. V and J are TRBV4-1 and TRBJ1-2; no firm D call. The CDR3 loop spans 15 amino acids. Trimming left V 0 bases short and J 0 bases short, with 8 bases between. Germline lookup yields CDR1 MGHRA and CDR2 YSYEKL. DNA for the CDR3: TGCGCCAGCAGCCAAGATGTTGGGGCTAACTATGGCTACACCTTC. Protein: CASSQDVGANYGYTF.

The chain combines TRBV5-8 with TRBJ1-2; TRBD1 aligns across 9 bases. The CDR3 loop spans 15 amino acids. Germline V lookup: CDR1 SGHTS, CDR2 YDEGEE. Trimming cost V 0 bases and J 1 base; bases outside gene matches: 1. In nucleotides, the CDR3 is TGTGCCAGCAGCTTGGCGGGACAGGGTAACTATGGCTACACCTTC. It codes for CASSLAGQGNYGYTF.

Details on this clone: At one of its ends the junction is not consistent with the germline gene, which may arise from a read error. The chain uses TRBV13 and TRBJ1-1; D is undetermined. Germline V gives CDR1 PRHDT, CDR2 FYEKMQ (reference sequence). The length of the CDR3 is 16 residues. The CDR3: CASSLGSPRGNTEAFF. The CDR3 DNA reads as TGTGCCAGCAGCCTAGGGTCACCCCGGGGGAACACTGAAGCTTTCTTT.

The CDR3 region is CASRAGGAYEQYF. The CDR3 bases are TGCGCCAGCAGGGCAGGGGGGGCCTACGAGCAGTACTTC. The chain combines TRBV5-1 with TRBJ2-7; D is perhaps TRBD1 or TRBD2 (7 bases each). Trimming left V 5 bases short and J 2 bases short, with 11 bases between. This CDR3 comprises 13 residues. Germline values: CDR1 SGHRS, CDR2 YFSETQ.

CDR3 loop: CASSFAEGGEQYF. The CDR3 coding sequence is TGTGCCAGCAGCTTTGCAGAGGGAGGCGAGCAGTACTTC. The chain has TRBV11-3 and TRBJ2-7; a weak D match, TRBD2 (6 bases). Between the trimmed V and J ends, which lost 3 bases and 6 bases, there was a span of 12 bases. The CDR3 is 13 residues long. CDR1 is SGHNT and CDR2 is YENEEA in the germline V gene. Full variable domain (outside the CDR3, taken from reference TRBV11-3 and TRBJ2-7): EAGVVQSPRYKIIEKKQPVAFWCNPISGHNTLYWYLQNLGQGPELLIRYENEEAVDDSQLPKDRFSAERLKGVDSTLKIQPAELGDSAVYLCASSFAEGGEQYFGPGTRLTVT.

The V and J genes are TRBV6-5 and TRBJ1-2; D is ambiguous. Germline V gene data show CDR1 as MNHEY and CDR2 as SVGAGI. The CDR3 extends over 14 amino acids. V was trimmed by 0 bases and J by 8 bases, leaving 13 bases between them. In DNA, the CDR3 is TGTGCCAGCAGTTACTCTGGTACATTGGACGGCTACACCTTC. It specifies CASSYSGTLDGYTF.

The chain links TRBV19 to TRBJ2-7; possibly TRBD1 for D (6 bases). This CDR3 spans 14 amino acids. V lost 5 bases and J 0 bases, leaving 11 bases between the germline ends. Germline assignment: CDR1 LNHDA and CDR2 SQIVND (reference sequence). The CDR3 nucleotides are TGTGCCAGTAGTGTAACAGGGACCTCCTACGAGCAGTACTTC. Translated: CASSVTGTSYEQYF.

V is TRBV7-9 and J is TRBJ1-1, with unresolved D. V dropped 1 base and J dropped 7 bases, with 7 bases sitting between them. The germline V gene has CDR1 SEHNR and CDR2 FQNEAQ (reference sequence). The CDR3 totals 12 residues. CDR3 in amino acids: CASSLGQLEAFF. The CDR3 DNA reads TGTGCCAGCAGCTTAGGTCAGCTTGAAGCTTTCTTT.